This entry lists 15 T cell receptor beta chains sequenced from one sample in a study of shared clonotypes between healthy human individuals. Measured with immunoSEQ multiplex PCR; TCRdb has only the in-frame clones, and not every one. The sample records 550,000 to 700,000 clones, approximately 73% being singletons. Sample: memory CD4+ T cells sorted from blood. Documented subset: CD45RA-negative fraction. The receptors were sampled from a woman aged 25 to 45 in good health.

This clone has a handful of counts. The chain employs TRBV25-1 and TRBJ1-4, with D possibly being TRBD1 (6 bases). V gave up 4 bases and J gave up 6 bases, with 12 bases separating them. This CDR3 has 14 amino acids. CDR1 and CDR2 from the germline V gene are MGHDK and SYGVNS. CDR3 nucleotide sequence: TGTGCCAGCAGTGGCAGGGGCCGGCATGAAAAACTGTTTTTT. Translating it yields CASSGRGRHEKLFF.

The V call is TRBV28, the J call TRBJ2-5; 9 bases align to TRBD1. The CDR3 runs 19 residues. The V gene end was trimmed by 6 bases and the J gene end by 0 bases; junction bases not matched to a gene: 17. Looked up from germline, CDR1 is MDHEN and CDR2 is SYDVKM. CDR3 protein: CASRPRQGVVERHQETQYF. The CDR3, as DNA: TGTGCCAGCAGACCCCGACAGGGGGTCGTCGAGCGGCACCAAGAGACCCAGTACTTC.

This chain joins TRBV14 and TRBJ2-6; D is unresolved. V lost 3 bases and J 2 bases, leaving 20 bases between the germline ends. This CDR3 is 19 amino acids long. Germline V gives CDR1 SGHDN, CDR2 FVKESK. CDR3 residues: CASSHPPGRAGAGANVLTF. As DNA, the CDR3 is TGTGCCAGCAGCCATCCCCCCGGACGGGCCGGAGCTGGGGCCAACGTCCTGACTTTC.

V gene TRBV28 combines with J gene TRBJ2-7, with D maybe TRBD2 (6 bases). Germline CDR1 MDHEN, CDR2 SYDVKM. Trimming left V 6 bases short and J 5 bases short, with 20 bases between. The CDR3 consists of 15 residues. The CDR3 spells CASSLTSSVTNEQYF. The CDR3 nucleotides read TGTGCCAGCAGCCTGACTTCTAGCGTAACCAACGAGCAGTACTTC.

This rearrangement joins TRBV29-1 to TRBJ1-2, with D tentatively TRBD1 (5 bases). The CDR3 loop spans 12 amino acids. The ends were cut back, 4 bases at V and 7 bases at J, with 13 bases in the middle. The germline gives CDR1 SQVTM, CDR2 ANQGSEA. CDR3 amino acids: CSVGRGSLGYTF. CDR3 nucleotides: TGCAGCGTTGGACGGGGCTCCCTTGGCTACACCTTC.

This sequence joins TRBV5-4 and TRBJ1-1; 7 nucleotides agree with TRBD1. This CDR3 has 16 residues. Trimming cost V 0 bases and J 3 bases; bases outside gene matches: 8. Germline loops: CDR1 SGHNT, CDR2 YYREEE (reference sequence). CDR3 protein: CASSLVGGGVYTEAFF. The CDR3 DNA is TGTGCCAGCAGCTTGGTTGGAGGGGGCGTGTACACTGAAGCTTTCTTT.

The gene calls are TRBV19 and TRBJ2-3; D assignment may be TRBD1 or TRBD2 (5 bases each). Germline lookup yields CDR1 LNHDA and CDR2 SQIVND (reference sequence). The CDR3 is 15 residues long. Trimming pared 6 bases from V and 2 bases from J, leaving 15 bases between. CDR3: CASSSGTFSTDTQYF. The CDR3 DNA follows: TGTGCCAGTAGCTCCGGGACCTTCTCCACAGATACGCAGTATTTT.

The chain has TRBV28 and TRBJ1-3; tentatively, D is TRBD1 (6 bases). Germline V gene lookup returns CDR1 MDHEN and CDR2 SYDVKM. This CDR3 has 15 residues. V was clipped by 8 bases and J by 3 bases, with 17 bases between them. The CDR3 reads CASSPGQPYGNTIYF. In nucleotides, the CDR3 is TGTGCCAGCTCCCCCGGACAGCCTTATGGAAACACCATATATTTT.

This chain links TRBV27 with TRBJ2-2; D is possibly TRBD2 (6 bases). V was pared by 6 bases and J by 7 bases, with 18 bases between. Per the germline V gene, CDR1 is MNHEY and CDR2 is SMNVEV (reference sequence). The CDR3 spans 15 residues. The CDR3 sequence: CASSSGHVIGGELFF. The CDR3 DNA follows: TGTGCCAGCAGCAGCGGGCACGTCATAGGCGGGGAGCTGTTTTTT.

The chain couples TRBV5-1 to TRBJ2-7, with 7 bases lining up with TRBD1. The CDR3 is 20 residues long. The ends lost 8 bases at V and 6 bases at J; junction bases unmatched: 32. CDR1 and CDR2 from the germline V gene are SGHRS and YFSETQ. CDR3 DNA: TGCGCCAGAGCAAAGAGTAGAACCGGGACAGAGGTTCGATGGGTGTGCGAGCAGTACTTC. Its translation is CARAKSRTGTEVRWVCEQYF.

The chain recombines TRBV6-5 with TRBJ2-7; a weak D match, TRBD2 (6 bases). Germline values: CDR1 MNHEY, CDR2 SVGAGI. The CDR3 contains 15 residues. The germline V and J ends were trimmed by 4 bases and 3 bases, with 16 bases remaining between them. CDR3 in amino acids: CASSSGPRRDYEQYF. The CDR3 nucleotides are TGTGCCAGCAGTTCGGGACCGAGGAGGGACTACGAGCAGTACTTC.

The V gene is TRBV11-2, the J gene TRBJ2-1; 8 positions agree with TRBD1. V lost 6 bases, J lost 9 bases, and 10 bases stayed unmatched. Germline values: CDR1 SGHAT, CDR2 FQNNGV. The CDR3 sequence is 14 residues long. The CDR3 protein is CASRKDREYGEQFF. The CDR3 DNA reads as TGTGCCAGCAGAAAGGACAGGGAGTACGGTGAGCAGTTCTTC.

The chain is built from TRBV27 and TRBJ1-2; no definite D call. The CDR3 is made up of 12 amino acids. Per germline, CDR1 MNHEY and CDR2 SMNVEV (reference sequence). The V end lost 5 bases, the J end lost 1 base, and 5 bases lay between the germline ends. The CDR3 DNA reads TGTGCCAGCAGTCCAAATAACTATGGCTACACCTTC. The encoded protein is CASSPNNYGYTF.

The chain is built from TRBV28 and TRBJ1-5, with unresolved D. Trimming removed 8 bases at V and 3 bases at J, with 14 bases between. This CDR3 region has 14 residues. Germline lookup yields CDR1 MDHEN and CDR2 SYDVKM. The CDR3 DNA reads as TGTGCCAGCCTGCGTCCGGCCCTCAATCAGCCCCAGCATTTT. Translated, it gives CASLRPALNQPQHF.

The rearrangement links TRBV7-8 to TRBJ2-7, with TRBD1 matching 7 bases. This CDR3 has 14 residues. Per germline, CDR1 SGHVS and CDR2 FQNEAQ. Trimming at V came to 3 bases and at J to 2 bases, leaving 4 bases not matched to a gene. CDR3 sequence reads: CASSFRDSPYEQYF. The CDR3 DNA reads as TGTGCCAGCAGCTTCCGGGACAGCCCCTACGAGCAGTACTTC.